The subject of this entry is one TCR beta chain. Its antigen remains unidentified. The data stem from a study of Ad26.COV2.S vaccination and SARS-CoV-2 variants. Looking at the study overall: In the COV1001 trial, the donor was in the Ad26.COV2.S arm.

Sequenced by immunoSEQ multiplex PCR; TCRdb stores in-frame clones only, minus some. The table records 400,000 to 450,000 clones, 90% of them present only once. Treatment reported: 15 to 20 received Ad26.COV2.S at low or high dose, single or two shots; 5 received placebo; per-sample allocation not given. Samples came from day 63 after the first vaccine or placebo injection. CDR1 and CDR2 from the germline V gene are SGHRS and YFSETQ. With V trimmed by 4 bases and J by 2 bases, 9 bases remained unmatched. The length of the CDR3 is 17 residues. Whole-study findings and limits: Higher spike-specific TCR breadth was found in vaccine recipients than in placebo recipients.

V is TRBV5-1 and J is TRBJ2-1; 10 bases align to TRBD1. This specimen was peripheral blood, taken in a trial of Ad26.COV2.S vaccine versus placebo. The sequence was obtained from a person between 18 and 60 years old who received the Ad26.COV2.S COVID-19 vaccine or a placebo. CDR3 nucleotide sequence: TGCGCCAGCAGCCCCCGGGACAGGGGATTTCCCTACAATGAGCAGTTCTTC. The encoded protein is CASSPRDRGFPYNEQFF.